The next 2 T cell receptor beta chains were all read from a single sample in a study of blood T cell repertoires in COVID-19. Some clones are missing from TCRdb's copy, which holds only in-frame ones; the method was immunoSEQ multiplex PCR. This repertoire shows approximately 310,000 clones, 70% to 90% found once; its top ten account for about 2%. The sequenced sample consisted of PBMCs or T cells enriched from blood (not recorded which). The receptors here all came from a man in his thirties or forties who had recovered from COVID-19.

The chain combines TRBV6-5 with TRBJ1-2; D unclear. Germline assignment: CDR1 MNHEY and CDR2 SVGAGI. The CDR3 consists of 15 residues. V dropped 5 bases and J dropped 1 base, with 14 bases sitting between them. The CDR3 here is CASSRRHSDNYGYTF. The CDR3 DNA sequence: TGTGCCAGCAGTCGCCGGCACAGTGATAACTATGGCTACACCTTC.

As to this clone: Other DNA sequences from this sample encode an identical CDR3 as well. The rearrangement joins TRBV18 to TRBJ1-2; a possible D gene is TRBD1 (6 bases). Trimming removed 3 bases at V and 0 bases at J, with 8 bases between. There are 14 residues in the CDR3. Looked up from germline, CDR1 is KGHSH and CDR2 is LQKENI. The DNA of the CDR3 is TGTGCCAGCTCACCGGACAGAGCTAACTATGGCTACACCTTC. It translates to CASSPDRANYGYTF.